These 23 T cell receptor beta chains came from one sample sequenced in a study of CD8+ T cells in alopecia areata. After isolation, RNA underwent reverse transcription to generate cDNA as the sequencing template. The protocol was immunoSEQ multiplex PCR, while the TCRdb copy is restricted to in-frame clones and leaves out a portion. The sample lists hundreds of thousands of clones, roughly two thirds occurring once. The material sequenced was CD4+ T cells sorted from blood, taken at week 0. The source is a human donor with alopecia areata.

This chain links TRBV29-1 with TRBJ1-1, with a possible D match to TRBD1 (5 bases). Germline CDR1 and CDR2: SQVTM and ANQGSEA. The CDR3 has 13 amino acids. V lost 5 bases, J lost 5 bases, and 15 bases lay in between. CDR3 region: CSVLGHKRTEAFF. For the CDR3, the DNA is TGCAGCGTTTTAGGACACAAGAGAACTGAAGCTTTCTTT.

The chain uses TRBV30 and TRBJ1-2, with D perhaps matching TRBD1 (5 bases). Trimming took off 4 bases at V and 13 bases at J, with 19 bases between the two ends. Germline assignment: CDR1 GTSNPN and CDR2 SVGIG (reference sequence). This CDR3 contains 12 residues. In nucleotides, the CDR3 is TGTGCCTGGACTTTATCCGGGGGTAGTATCACCTTC. It encodes CAWTLSGGSITF. Looking up the rest from reference TRBV30 and TRBJ1-2 gives the full variable domain: SQTIHQWPATLVQPVGSPLSLECTVEGTSNPNLYWYRQAAGRGLQLLFYSVGIGQISSEVPQNLSASRPQDRQFILSSKKLLLSDSGFYLCAWTLSGGSITFGSGTRLTVV.

This sequence joins TRBV30 and TRBJ1-1; the D gene is possibly TRBD1 (6 bases). Trimming removed 1 base from V and 5 bases from J, with 17 bases in between. The germline CDR1 and CDR2 sequences are GTSNPN and SVGIG (reference sequence). This CDR3 is built from 15 residues. DNA of the CDR3: TGTGCCTGGAGTGCCGGCCAGGGTAGGGGGACTGAAGCTTTCTTT. It specifies CAWSAGQGRGTEAFF.

The rearrangement uses TRBV5-1 and TRBJ2-7, with TRBD1 matching 7 bases. CDR3 size: 16 residues. J gave up 1 base and V 0 bases, and 7 bases lay outside the gene matches. Germline CDR1 and CDR2: SGHRS and YFSETQ. The CDR3 region is CASSLVGQGVSYEQYF. The CDR3 DNA follows: TGCGCCAGCAGCTTGGTAGGCCAGGGGGTTTCCTACGAGCAGTACTTC.

This chain connects TRBV29-1 to TRBJ2-3; D gene ambiguous. The CDR3 runs 11 residues. Germline CDR1 SQVTM, CDR2 ANQGSEA. Trimming stripped 7 bases from V and 4 bases from J, with 9 bases between. CDR3 nucleotides: TGCAGCGGTGCTTACGCAGATACGCAGTATTTT. Protein product: CSGAYADTQYF.

The chain couples TRBV29-1 to TRBJ2-5; 7 bases map to TRBD2. The CDR3 has 15 amino acids. The germline V gene has CDR1 SQVTM and CDR2 ANQGSEA. V shed 8 bases and J 1 base; nucleotides not matched to a gene: 13. The CDR3, as DNA: TGCAGCCCTCATAAGCCCGGGGGGATCCAAGAGACCCAGTACTTC. Its protein is CSPHKPGGIQETQYF.

This chain joins TRBV30 and TRBJ2-7; a weak D match, TRBD1 (6 bases). Trimming took off 5 bases at V and 1 base at J, with 15 bases between the two ends. This CDR3 is built from 14 residues. CDR1 and CDR2 (germline): GTSNPN, SVGIG (reference sequence). The CDR3 DNA follows: TGTGCCTGGTCACAGGGTTATCGGTCCTACGAGCAGTACTTC. Protein sequence: CAWSQGYRSYEQYF. Combining the CDR3 with reference TRBV30 and TRBJ2-7 gives the whole variable domain SQTIHQWPATLVQPVGSPLSLECTVEGTSNPNLYWYRQAAGRGLQLLFYSVGIGQISSEVPQNLSASRPQDRQFILSSKKLLLSDSGFYLCAWSQGYRSYEQYFGPGTRLTVT.

The gene calls are TRBV6-1 and TRBJ2-7, with D possibly TRBD1 on 5 matching bases. The germline CDR1 and CDR2 sequences are MNHNS and SASEGT. The V end lost 8 bases, the J end lost 2 bases, and 16 bases lay between the germline ends. The CDR3 covers 14 residues. This chain's CDR3 is CASRKAGQTYEQYF. The CDR3, as DNA: TGTGCCAGCCGTAAAGCTGGACAAACCTACGAGCAGTACTTC.

CDR3 sequence reads: CAFDGTGAYEQYF. CDR3 in DNA: TGTGCCTTTGACGGGACAGGCGCCTACGAGCAGTACTTC. The chain joins TRBV30 to TRBJ2-7; 8 bases agree with TRBD1. Germline CDR1 GTSNPN, CDR2 SVGIG (reference sequence). The CDR3 runs to 13 residues. V lost 7 bases, J lost 2 bases, and 7 bases stayed unmatched.

The V call is TRBV27, the J call TRBJ1-4, with TRBD1 as a possible D gene (6 bases). V lost 2 bases to trimming and J lost 7 bases, with 8 bases between them. CDR3 length equals 13 residues. CDR1 and CDR2 (germline): MNHEY, SMNVEV (reference sequence). The CDR3 reads CASSLRGGEKLFF. CDR3 coding DNA: TGTGCCAGCAGTTTACGAGGGGGTGAAAAACTGTTTTTT. Variable domain in full (rest from reference TRBV27 and TRBJ1-4): EAQVTQNPRYLITVTGKKLTVTCSQNMNHEYMSWYRQDPGLGLRQIYYSMNVEVTDKGDVPEGYKVSRKEKRNFPLILESPSPNQTSLYFCASSLRGGEKLFFGSGTQLSVL.

V and J are TRBV5-1 and TRBJ2-7, with a possible D match to TRBD1 (6 bases). Trimming left V 2 bases short and J 2 bases short, with 26 bases between. Germline-derived CDR1 and CDR2 are SGHRS and YFSETQ. CDR3 length equals 19 residues. The CDR3 loop reads CASSLRMIQGRSPTYEQYF. As DNA, the CDR3 is TGCGCCAGCAGCTTAAGGATGATACAGGGCAGGTCTCCAACCTACGAGCAGTACTTC.

The CDR3 coding sequence is TGTGCCAGCAGTCAGGACAGGACCTATGGCTACACCTTC. Residues: CASSQDRTYGYTF. V and J are TRBV14 and TRBJ1-2, with 7 bases aligning to TRBD1. This CDR3 comprises 13 residues. Trimming removed 6 bases from V and 4 bases from J; junction bases left unmatched: 5. Per germline, CDR1 SGHDN and CDR2 FVKESK.

J is TRBJ2-5 and V is TRBV5-6; TRBD2 matches 11 bases. V lost 0 bases to trimming and J lost 4 bases; unmatched junction nucleotides: 8. The CDR3 is 17 residues long. Germline CDR1 and CDR2: SGHDT and YYEEEE. In DNA form, the CDR3 reads TGTGCCAGCAGCTTGGCCGGACTAGCGGGCGGAAGAGAGACCCAGTACTTC. Encoded protein: CASSLAGLAGGRETQYF.

This chain uses TRBV18 with TRBJ1-3; D ambiguous. Looked up from germline, CDR1 is KGHSH and CDR2 is LQKENI. The CDR3 has 17 residues. V dropped 0 bases and J dropped 0 bases, with 12 bases sitting between them. In nucleotides, the CDR3 is TGTGCCAGCTCACCACCGGGGTACGGTGACTCTGGAAACACCATATATTTT. Translation gives CASSPPGYGDSGNTIYF.

The V gene is TRBV14, the J gene TRBJ2-1; D is possibly TRBD2 (6 bases). V was shortened by 3 bases and J by 3 bases, with 15 bases between the two germline ends. The germline V gene encodes CDR1 SGHDN and CDR2 FVKESK. CDR3 length: 16 amino acids. CDR3 loop: CASSQVVGGLYNEQFF. The CDR3 nucleotides are TGTGCCAGCAGCCAGGTCGTGGGGGGACTCTACAATGAGCAGTTCTTC.

The chain combines TRBV7-9 with TRBJ1-2; tentatively, D is TRBD1 (5 bases). Trimming removed 5 bases from V and 5 bases from J, with 9 bases in between. Germline V gene data show CDR1 as SEHNR and CDR2 as FQNEAQ (reference sequence). CDR3 length equals 12 residues. CDR3 protein: CASSLRGYGYTF. The CDR3, as DNA: TGTGCCAGCAGCCTCCGGGGGTATGGCTACACCTTC.

This chain connects TRBV30 to TRBJ2-7; D is unresolved. The CDR3 extends over 11 amino acids. Trimming removed 0 bases from V and 6 bases from J, with 6 bases in between. The germline gives CDR1 GTSNPN, CDR2 SVGIG (reference sequence). CDR3 amino acids: CAWSVRREQYF. CDR3 nucleotide sequence: TGTGCCTGGAGTGTACGGCGCGAGCAGTACTTC.

This clone has only one observation. The rearrangement links TRBV7-2 to TRBJ2-5; D is uncertain. The V and J ends lost 5 bases and 4 bases respectively, with 8 bases between them. From germline, CDR1 is SGHTA and CDR2 FQGNSA. This CDR3 spans 12 amino acids. The CDR3 coding sequence is TGTGCCAGCAGCGTGGATTCAGAGACCCAGTACTTC. This gives the protein CASSVDSETQYF.

V and J are TRBV30 and TRBJ2-5, with D possibly matching TRBD2 (5 bases). This CDR3 has 16 residues. V was cut by 2 bases and J by 4 bases, with 20 bases left in between. In germline, CDR1 is GTSNPN, CDR2 SVGIG (reference sequence). This chain's CDR3 is CAWSPAAAIASETQYF. The CDR3 nucleotides are TGTGCCTGGAGTCCCGCGGCGGCCATAGCGTCAGAGACCCAGTACTTC. Full variable domain (outside the CDR3, taken from reference TRBV30 and TRBJ2-5): SQTIHQWPATLVQPVGSPLSLECTVEGTSNPNLYWYRQAAGRGLQLLFYSVGIGQISSEVPQNLSASRPQDRQFILSSKKLLLSDSGFYLCAWSPAAAIASETQYFGPGTRLLVL.

V is TRBV15 and J is TRBJ2-2; tentatively, D is TRBD2 (5 bases). Germline lookup yields CDR1 LNHNV and CDR2 YYDKDF (reference sequence). The CDR3 contains 17 residues. V lost 1 base to trimming and J lost 7 bases, with 19 bases between them. The CDR3 bases are TGTGCCACCAGCAGAGGTGGACTCCCGGGCTCTGTCGGGGAGCTGTTTTTT. Its translation: CATSRGGLPGSVGELFF.

This rearrangement joins TRBV7-9 to TRBJ1-1; TRBD1 aligns across 7 bases. Germline-derived CDR1 and CDR2 are SEHNR and FQNEAQ (reference sequence). The J segment lost 5 bases and the V segment lost 9 bases, leaving 9 bases of the junction unmatched. The CDR3 is 13 residues long. Here the CDR3 DNA reads TGTGCCAGTTCGACAGGGAGGAATACTGAAGCTTTCTTT. Translating gives CASSTGRNTEAFF.

This chain joins TRBV18 and TRBJ2-5; 8 nucleotides line up with TRBD1. Germline V gene sequence: CDR1 KGHSH, CDR2 LQKENI. Losses at the gene ends were 3 bases for V and 5 bases for J; bases not matched to a gene: 11. CDR3 length equals 16 residues. CDR3 coding DNA: TGTGCCAGCTCACCGAGAAAGGACAGGGATTTGGAGACCCAGTACTTC. This sequence encodes CASSPRKDRDLETQYF. Full variable domain (remainder filled in from reference TRBV18 and TRBJ2-5): NAGVMQNPRHLVRRRGQEARLRCSPMKGHSHVYWYRQLPEEGLKFMVYLQKENIIDESGMPKERFSAEFPKEGPSILRIQQVVRGDSAAYFCASSPRKDRDLETQYFGPGTRLLVL.

The chain carries TRBV7-9 and TRBJ1-2; D ambiguous. Germline assignment: CDR1 SEHNR and CDR2 FQNEAQ (reference sequence). V lost 1 base and J 6 bases, leaving 6 bases between the germline ends. CDR3 length: 12 amino acids. In DNA form, the CDR3 reads TGTGCCAGCAGCTTAGATCAGCATGGCTACACCTTC. This gives the protein CASSLDQHGYTF.